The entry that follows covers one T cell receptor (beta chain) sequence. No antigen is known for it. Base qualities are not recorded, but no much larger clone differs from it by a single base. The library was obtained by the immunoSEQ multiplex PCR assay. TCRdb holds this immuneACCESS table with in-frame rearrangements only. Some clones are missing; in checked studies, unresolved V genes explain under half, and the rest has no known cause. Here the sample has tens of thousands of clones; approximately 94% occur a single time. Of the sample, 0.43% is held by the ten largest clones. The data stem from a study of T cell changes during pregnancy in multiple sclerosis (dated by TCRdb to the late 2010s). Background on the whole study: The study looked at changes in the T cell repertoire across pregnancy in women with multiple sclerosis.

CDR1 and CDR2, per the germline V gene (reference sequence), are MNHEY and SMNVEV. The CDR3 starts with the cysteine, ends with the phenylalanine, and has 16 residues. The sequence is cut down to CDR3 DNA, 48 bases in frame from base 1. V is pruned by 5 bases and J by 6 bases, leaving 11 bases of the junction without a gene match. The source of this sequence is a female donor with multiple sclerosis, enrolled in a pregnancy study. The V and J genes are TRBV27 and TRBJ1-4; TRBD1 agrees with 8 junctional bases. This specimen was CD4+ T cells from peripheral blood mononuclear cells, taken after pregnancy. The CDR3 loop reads CASSPLGTGGDEKLFF. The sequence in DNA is TGTGCCAGCAGTCCCCTTGGGACAGGAGGGGATGAAAAACTGTTTTTT. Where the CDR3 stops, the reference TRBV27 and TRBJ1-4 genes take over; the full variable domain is EAQVTQNPRYLITVTGKKLTVTCSQNMNHEYMSWYRQDPGLGLRQIYYSMNVEVTDKGDVPEGYKVSRKEKRNFPLILESPSPNQTSLYFCASSPLGTGGDEKLFFGSGTQLSVL.